The source of this T cell receptor (beta chain) is a study of blood T cell repertoires in COVID-19. Whole-study context: Sites in the United States, Italy and Spain provided acute and convalescent COVID-19 samples.

Seattle-derived patients entered the study during active infection and were followed longitudinally. Deletions cut 5 bases from V and 3 bases from J, with 8 bases between. Looked up from germline, CDR1 is MNHEY and CDR2 is SVGEGT. This CDR3 spans 12 amino acids. Per the study methods: By means of reference gene primer amplification, nucleated cell counts were estimated. Using immunoSEQ multiplex PCR, the repertoire was profiled, and TCRdb retains in-frame clones only, with some absent. V, J and clone size reflect that table, while D and trimming were determined from the DNA. The sample consists of roughly 220,000 clones, roughly 80% of them appearing once. This clone was seen only once.

V usage is TRBV6-2 or TRBV6-3 and J usage is TRBJ2-7; D not resolved. The sequenced material came from peripheral blood. The receptor's source is a woman aged 80 or older with COVID-19, enrolled during active disease. CDR3 sequence: CASSSYNYEQYF. In nucleotides, the CDR3 is TGTGCCAGCAGTAGCTATAACTACGAGCAGTACTTC.